These 10 T cell receptor beta chains came from one sample sequenced in a study of OX40 agonist ivuxolimab in advanced cancers. Data came from immunoSEQ multiplex PCR; TCRdb stores just in-frame clones and leaves some out. The sample holds tens of thousands of clones, roughly 88% seen once. The starting material was CD4+ or CD8+ T cells sorted from blood, obtained in a trial of the OX40 agonist ivuxolimab. The receptors derive from an adult with an advanced solid tumor such as melanoma, head and neck, liver or kidney cancer.

This chain uses TRBV5-1 with TRBJ2-7; 8 nucleotides agree with TRBD2. Germline values: CDR1 SGHRS, CDR2 YFSETQ. V lost 0 bases and J lost 4; bases outside the gene matches: 6. There are 15 residues in the CDR3. The CDR3 reads CASSLGVAGLYEQYF. The CDR3 nucleotides read TGCGCCAGCAGCTTGGGGGTAGCGGGGCTTTACGAGCAGTACTTC.

J is TRBJ2-3 and V is TRBV6-5; D is ambiguous. This CDR3 is built from 12 residues. The V end lost 6 bases, the J end lost 4 bases, and 8 bases lay between the germline ends. Germline CDR1 and CDR2: MNHEY and SVGAGI. CDR3 region: CASSSVPDTQYF. The CDR3, as DNA: TGTGCCAGCAGCTCGGTTCCAGATACGCAGTATTTT.

This chain uses TRBV2 with TRBJ1-2; 11 bases are shared with TRBD1. J lost 4 bases, V lost 9 bases, and 4 bases had no gene match. CDR1 is SNHLY, CDR2 FYNNEI, per germline. CDR3 length: 13 residues. The CDR3 spells CARGTGGGYGYTF. CDR3 bases: TGTGCCAGAGGGACAGGGGGTGGCTATGGCTACACCTTC.

This clone was counted a single time. The rearrangement links TRBV18 to TRBJ2-7, with D perhaps TRBD1 (7 bases). The V gene's germline CDR1 is KGHSH and CDR2 LQKENI. The CDR3 totals 15 residues. V was pared by 3 bases and J by 3 bases, with 15 bases between. The CDR3 protein is CASSPTGVGGYEQYF. The DNA of the CDR3 is TGTGCCAGCTCACCTACAGGGGTCGGGGGCTACGAGCAGTACTTC.

The chain recombines TRBV27 with TRBJ1-2, with D maybe TRBD1 (5 bases). CDR3 length: 15 residues. V was clipped by 8 bases and J by 8 bases, with 24 bases between them. Germline CDR1 reads MNHEY; CDR2 reads SMNVEV (reference sequence). The CDR3 region has the DNA TGTGCCAGCGACTTATGGGAGGGCAGGGAGAGCGGCTACACCTTC. Amino acid sequence: CASDLWEGRESGYTF.

The gene calls are TRBV2 and TRBJ1-3, with 8 bases that match TRBD1. There are 15 residues in the CDR3. Losses at the gene ends were 4 bases for V and 3 bases for J; bases not matched to a gene: 5. Germline loops: CDR1 SNHLY, CDR2 FYNNEI. This chain's CDR3 is CASSARQGSGNTIYF. CDR3 DNA: TGTGCCAGCAGTGCCCGACAGGGGAGTGGAAACACCATATATTTT.

The CDR3 nucleotides read TGTGCCAGCAGAAAACAGGGGACGATGGGCTCCTACAATGAGCAGTTCTTC. This gives the protein CASRKQGTMGSYNEQFF. The chain uses TRBV7-3 and TRBJ2-1, with 7 bases that match TRBD1. V shed 6 bases, J shed 0 bases, and the junction held 11 bases outside the gene matches. The length of the CDR3 is 17 residues. In germline, CDR1 is SGHTA, CDR2 FQGTGA.

The chain joins TRBV28 to TRBJ2-5, with D possibly being TRBD2 (6 bases). Judging by the DNA end, TRBJ2-7 fits better; the J call may be wrong. The CDR3 is made up of 16 amino acids. Germline CDR1 and CDR2: MDHEN and SYDVKM. CDR3 nucleotide sequence: TGTGCCAGCTCTTTATGGGGAGCTGGGGAGGCCTACGAGCAGTACTTC. Its protein product is CASSLWGAGEAYEQYF.

The CDR3 sequence is CSVSRLGGNEQFF. CDR3 nucleotide sequence: TGCAGCGTTTCAAGACTAGGAGGCAATGAGCAGTTCTTC. This chain links TRBV29-1 with TRBJ2-1; TRBD2 might be the D (6 bases). The CDR3 spans 13 residues. Per germline, CDR1 SQVTM and CDR2 ANQGSEA. V lost 5 bases and J 6 bases, leaving 14 bases between the germline ends.

V usage is TRBV11-2 and J usage is TRBJ2-4; a weak D match, TRBD2 (6 bases). The CDR3 extends over 13 amino acids. Germline V gene sequence: CDR1 SGHAT, CDR2 FQNNGV. V was clipped by 0 bases and J by 6 bases, with 6 bases between them. The CDR3 here is CASSLEGGNIQYF. Here the CDR3 DNA reads TGTGCCAGCAGCTTAGAGGGGGGAAACATTCAGTACTTC.